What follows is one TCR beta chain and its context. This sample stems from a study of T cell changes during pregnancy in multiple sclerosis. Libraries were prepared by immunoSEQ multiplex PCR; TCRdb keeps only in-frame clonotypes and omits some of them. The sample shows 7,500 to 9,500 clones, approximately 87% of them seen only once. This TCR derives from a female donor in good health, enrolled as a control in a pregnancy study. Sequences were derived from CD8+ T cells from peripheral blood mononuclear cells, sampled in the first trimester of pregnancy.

The chain's CDR3 is CASSLAGDNEQFF. CDR3 sequence (DNA): TGTGCCAGCAGTCTGGCGGGAGACAATGAGCAGTTCTTC. The rearrangement links TRBV27 to TRBJ2-1, with TRBD2 matching over 7 bases. The CDR3 has 13 amino acids. CDR1 is MNHEY and CDR2 is SMNVEV in the germline V gene (reference sequence). V shed 5 bases, J shed 5 bases, and the junction held 3 bases outside the gene matches.